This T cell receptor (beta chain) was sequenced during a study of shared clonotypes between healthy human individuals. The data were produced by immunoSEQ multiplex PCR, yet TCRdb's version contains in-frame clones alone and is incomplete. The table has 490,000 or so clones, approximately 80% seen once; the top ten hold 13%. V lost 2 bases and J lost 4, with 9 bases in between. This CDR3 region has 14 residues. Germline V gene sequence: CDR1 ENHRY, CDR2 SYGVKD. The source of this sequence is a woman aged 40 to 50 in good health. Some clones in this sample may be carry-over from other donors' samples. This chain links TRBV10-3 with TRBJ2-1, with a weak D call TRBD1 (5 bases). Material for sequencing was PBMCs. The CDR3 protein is CAISETREYNEQFF. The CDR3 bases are TGTGCCATCAGTGAGACCAGGGAATACAATGAGCAGTTCTTC.